These 26 T cell receptor beta chains share one sample of origin, sequenced in a study of OX40 agonist ivuxolimab in advanced cancers. Profiled with immunoSEQ multiplex PCR; TCRdb holds only in-frame clones, not every one. The sample shows tens of thousands of clones, roughly 81% of them seen only once. This specimen was CD4+ or CD8+ T cells sorted from blood, taken in a trial of the OX40 agonist ivuxolimab. These receptor sequences come from an adult with an advanced solid tumor such as melanoma, head and neck, liver or kidney cancer.

The rearrangement joins TRBV18 to TRBJ2-5; TRBD1 aligns across 7 bases. This CDR3 comprises 15 residues. Per germline, CDR1 KGHSH and CDR2 LQKENI. V lost 2 bases, J lost 5 bases, and 8 bases stayed unmatched. The CDR3 DNA reads TGTGCCAGCTCACCATCAGGGGGTATTCGGGAGACCCAGTACTTC. Its protein is CASSPSGGIRETQYF.

The chain joins TRBV27 to TRBJ2-5; 7 bases map to TRBD1. Germline loops: CDR1 MNHEY, CDR2 SMNVEV (reference sequence). The trim removed 4 bases at V and 5 bases at J, leaving 7 bases unmatched. This CDR3 has 14 amino acids. CDR3 in amino acids: CASSYAGGGETQYF. The CDR3 DNA reads TGTGCCAGCAGTTATGCAGGGGGTGGTGAGACCCAGTACTTC.

J is TRBJ2-7 and V is TRBV30; 14 nucleotides line up with TRBD2. CDR1 and CDR2 (germline): GTSNPN, SVGIG (reference sequence). This CDR3 comprises 13 residues. With V trimmed by 8 bases and J by 6 bases, 6 bases remained unmatched. CDR3 DNA: TGTGCCGGGGGACTAGCGGGAGACCTCGAGCAGTACTTC. It specifies CAGGLAGDLEQYF.

The gene calls are TRBV18 and TRBJ2-5, with TRBD2 as a possible D gene (6 bases). Germline CDR1 is KGHSH and CDR2 is LQKENI. The V end lost 5 bases, the J end lost 1 base, and 11 bases lay between the germline ends. The CDR3 covers 14 residues. The CDR3 loop reads CASSSLASQETQYF. Here the CDR3 DNA reads TGTGCCAGCTCATCTCTAGCGAGCCAAGAGACCCAGTACTTC.

The J gene is TRBJ2-2, the V gene TRBV11-1, with 8 bases fitting TRBD2. The CDR3 covers 17 residues. Germline CDR1 and CDR2: SGHAT and FQDESV (reference sequence). The V segment lost 5 bases and the J segment 8 bases; nucleotides outside the gene matches: 16. CDR3 residues: CASSPGRTSRSWGELFF. DNA of the CDR3: TGTGCCAGCAGCCCAGGACGGACTAGCCGGAGCTGGGGGGAGCTGTTTTTT.

The chain joins TRBV27 to TRBJ2-3, with a weak D call TRBD2 (6 bases). Germline assignment: CDR1 MNHEY and CDR2 SMNVEV (reference sequence). This CDR3 contains 15 residues. V lost 5 bases to trimming and J lost 5 bases, with 17 bases between them. As DNA, the CDR3 is TGTGCCAGCAGTCCGTTGGGACTGATATTAGATACGCAGTATTTT. It codes for CASSPLGLILDTQYF.

This clone was detected a few times. The chain joins TRBV7-2 to TRBJ1-2; TRBD1 matches at 9 bases. This CDR3 is 14 amino acids long. The germline gives CDR1 SGHTA, CDR2 FQGNSA. Trimming removed 1 base from V and 7 bases from J; junction bases left unmatched: 4. CDR3 sequence (DNA): TGTGCCAGCAGCTTAGGGACAGGGGAGCTTGGCTACACCTTC. Residues: CASSLGTGELGYTF.

The CDR3 sequence is CASNGQGIDQPQHF. The CDR3 DNA reads as TGTGCCAGCAACGGACAGGGGATTGATCAGCCCCAGCATTTT. The chain combines TRBV7-8 with TRBJ1-5; 9 bases line up with TRBD1. The CDR3 loop spans 14 amino acids. The ends lost 7 bases at V and 5 bases at J; junction bases unmatched: 6. Per germline, CDR1 SGHVS and CDR2 FQNEAQ. Using reference TRBV7-8 and TRBJ1-5 for the parts outside the CDR3, the full variable domain is GAGVSQSPRYKVAKRGQDVALRCDPISGHVSLFWYQQALGQGPEFLTYFQNEAQLDKSGLPSDRFFAERPEGSVSTLKIQRTQQEDSAVYLCASNGQGIDQPQHFGDGTRLSIL.

This chain connects TRBV7-9 to TRBJ2-7; TRBD1 might be the D (5 bases). This CDR3 has 16 residues. Germline CDR1 reads SEHNR; CDR2 reads FQNEAQ (reference sequence). Trimming stripped 5 bases from V and 3 bases from J, with 20 bases between. This CDR3 reads CASSHPGQQGDYEQYF. CDR3 sequence (DNA): TGTGCCAGCAGCCATCCCGGCCAGCAGGGCGACTACGAGCAGTACTTC.

There are a few counts of this clone. The rearrangement joins TRBV5-6 to TRBJ1-6; D is unclear. The CDR3 sequence is 19 residues long. CDR1 and CDR2 from the germline V gene are SGHDT and YYEEEE. Trimming took 1 base from V and 5 from J, leaving 22 bases between them. The chain's CDR3 is CASSLSGLAMVRNNSPLHF. CDR3 coding DNA: TGTGCCAGCAGCTTGTCAGGCCTAGCCATGGTTCGGAATAATTCACCCCTCCACTTT.

The gene calls are TRBV18 and TRBJ2-5, with a possible D match to TRBD2 (5 bases). The better agreement between TRBJ2-7 and the DNA end casts doubt on the J call. This CDR3 spans 13 amino acids. CDR1 and CDR2 (germline): KGHSH, LQKENI. The CDR3 bases are TGTGCCAGCTCACCACCGGGAGTCTACGAGCAGTACTTC. Translated, it gives CASSPPGVYEQYF.

This clone is a singleton in its sample. CDR3 in amino acids: CASTTGERGHEQYF. The CDR3 DNA sequence: TGCGCCAGCACTACCGGGGAGCGGGGTCACGAGCAGTACTTC. This chain uses TRBV5-1 with TRBJ2-7; 7 nucleotides match TRBD2. This CDR3 comprises 14 residues. V shed 6 bases, J shed 5 bases, and the junction held 11 bases outside the gene matches. Germline V CDR1 and CDR2: SGHRS, YFSETQ. Complete variable domain (other parts from reference TRBV5-1 and TRBJ2-7): KAGVTQTPRYLIKTRGQQVTLSCSPISGHRSVSWYQQTPGQGLQFLFEYFSETQRNKGNFPGRFSGRQFSNSRSEMNVSTLELGDSALYLCASTTGERGHEQYFGPGTRLTVT.

This chain links TRBV6-6 with TRBJ2-7; D tentatively fits TRBD1 or TRBD2 (6 bases each). CDR1 and CDR2 from the germline V gene are MNHNY and SVGAGI (reference sequence). CDR3 length: 12 amino acids. The ends were cut back, 5 bases at V and 7 bases at J, with 12 bases in the middle. CDR3 nucleotide sequence: TGTGCCAGCAGTACACAGGGAGGTGAGCAGTACTTC. This gives the protein CASSTQGGEQYF.

The chain carries TRBV5-1 and TRBJ2-1; tentatively, D is TRBD1 or TRBD2 (6 bases each). The V gene lost 0 bases and the J gene lost 8 bases, with 12 bases spanning the gap. The germline V gene encodes CDR1 SGHRS and CDR2 YFSETQ. This CDR3 spans 14 amino acids. The CDR3 DNA sequence: TGCGCCAGCAGCTTGGGGTCAGGGGAGGATGAGCAGTTCTTC. Protein product: CASSLGSGEDEQFF.

This clone appeared a few times. The chain couples TRBV10-3 to TRBJ1-5; 7 bases fit TRBD1. This CDR3 is built from 13 residues. Germline V CDR1 and CDR2: ENHRY, SYGVKD. The junction had 3 bases not matched to a gene; V was cut back by 8 bases and J by 2 bases. For the CDR3, the DNA is TGTGCCATCCGGGACAGCGGCAATCAGCCCCAGCATTTT. The encoded protein is CAIRDSGNQPQHF.

The chain combines TRBV11-2 with TRBJ2-6, with D unresolved. Deletions cut 7 bases from V and 0 bases from J, with 4 bases between. Germline CDR1 reads SGHAT; CDR2 reads FQNNGV. The CDR3 extends over 13 amino acids. CDR3 amino acids: CASTNSGANVLTF. DNA for the CDR3: TGTGCCAGCACCAACTCTGGGGCCAACGTCCTGACTTTC.

The chain is built from TRBV7-9 and TRBJ2-7; D unresolved. From germline, CDR1 is SEHNR and CDR2 FQNEAQ (reference sequence). The CDR3 has 13 residues. V dropped 1 base and J dropped 7 bases, with 11 bases sitting between them. The CDR3 nucleotides read TGTGCCAGCAGCTTAGGGGATTCGCTTGAGCAGTACTTC. It is translated as CASSLGDSLEQYF.

This clone was counted between two and nine times. V and J are TRBV7-2 and TRBJ1-5; no definite D call. V was trimmed by 0 bases and J by 7 bases, leaving 7 bases between them. Germline V CDR1 and CDR2: SGHTA, FQGNSA. The CDR3 sequence is 13 residues long. The CDR3 protein is CASSLAPEQPQHF. The CDR3 DNA is TGTGCCAGCAGCTTAGCCCCTGAACAGCCCCAGCATTTT. Using reference TRBV7-2 and TRBJ1-5 for the parts outside the CDR3, the full variable domain is GAGVSQSPSNKVTEKGKDVELRCDPISGHTALYWYRQSLGQGLEFLIYFQGNSAPDKSGLPSDRFSAERTGGSVSTLTIQRTQQEDSAVYLCASSLAPEQPQHFGDGTRLSIL.

This clone came up many times. The V and J genes are TRBV6-4 and TRBJ2-2; no clear D gene. CDR3 length: 13 residues. V was trimmed by 5 bases and J by 3 bases, leaving 7 bases between them. The germline gives CDR1 MRHNA, CDR2 SNTAGT. The CDR3 nucleotides read TGTGCCAGCAGTCCTGTCGACACCGGGGAGCTGTTTTTT. Protein product: CASSPVDTGELFF.

This clone appeared once. J is TRBJ2-7 and V is TRBV5-1; D remains ambiguous. This CDR3 comprises 14 residues. The germline CDR1 and CDR2 sequences are SGHRS and YFSETQ. Trimming took off 7 bases at V and 4 bases at J, with 18 bases between the two ends. The CDR3 sequence: CASGSGGPVYEQYF. CDR3 coding DNA: TGCGCCAGCGGATCAGGCGGTCCCGTATACGAGCAGTACTTC.

V gene TRBV9 combines with J gene TRBJ1-1; TRBD1 aligns across 9 bases. This CDR3 contains 16 residues. The V gene end was trimmed by 3 bases and the J gene end by 5 bases; junction bases not matched to a gene: 11. CDR1 is SGDLS, CDR2 YYNGEE, per germline. CDR3 nucleotides: TGTGCCAGCAGCGCCCAACCGGGACAGGGATATACTGAAGCTTTCTTT. This encodes CASSAQPGQGYTEAFF.

The chain joins TRBV7-9 to TRBJ1-3; no reliable D call. The CDR3 is 14 residues long. Trimming took 4 bases from V and 2 from J, leaving 9 bases between them. Germline CDR1 reads SEHNR; CDR2 reads FQNEAQ (reference sequence). The CDR3 sequence: CASSSVGAGNTIYF. The CDR3 bases are TGTGCCAGCAGCTCAGTTGGGGCTGGAAACACCATATATTTT.

The chain combines TRBV14 with TRBJ1-5; D ambiguous. This CDR3 has 13 residues. Germline values: CDR1 SGHDN, CDR2 FVKESK. V was pared by 0 bases and J by 11 bases, with 11 bases between. CDR3 sequence: CASSQDWGEAQHF. The DNA of the CDR3 is TGTGCCAGCAGCCAAGATTGGGGTGAGGCCCAGCATTTT. Filled out from reference TRBV14 and TRBJ1-5, the complete variable domain reads EAGVTQFPSHSVIEKGQTVTLRCDPISGHDNLYWYRRVMGKEIKFLLHFVKESKQDESGMPNNRFLAERTGGTYSTLKVQPAELEDSGVYFCASSQDWGEAQHFGDGTRLSIL.

Of note for this clone: Compared with germline, one end of the junction differs, possibly owing to a read error. The chain couples TRBV7-3 to TRBJ2-3, with 7 bases that match TRBD1. CDR3 length equals 15 residues. CDR1 and CDR2 from the germline V gene are SGHTA and FQGTGA. Here the CDR3 reads CASSPEGQPRDTQYF. CDR3 sequence (DNA): TGCGCCAGCAGCCCTGAGGGACAGCCTAGGGATACGCAGTATTTT.

The chain combines TRBV7-9 with TRBJ1-2, with D uncertain. In germline, CDR1 is SEHNR, CDR2 FQNEAQ (reference sequence). The CDR3 consists of 14 residues. Trimming took 3 bases from V and 3 from J, leaving 11 bases between them. CDR3 sequence (DNA): TGTGCCAGCAGCTTCTCCGACCGGCACTATGGCTACACCTTC. This translates into CASSFSDRHYGYTF. Variable domain in full (rest from reference TRBV7-9 and TRBJ1-2): DTGVSQNPRHKITKRGQNVTFRCDPISEHNRLYWYRQTLGQGPEFLTYFQNEAQLEKSRLLSDRFSAERPKGSFSTLEIQRTEQGDSAMYLCASSFSDRHYGYTFGSGTRLTVV.

The V and J genes are TRBV9 and TRBJ2-1; TRBD2 aligns across 7 bases. Trimming cost V 6 bases and J 3 bases; bases outside gene matches: 6. CDR1 SGDLS and CDR2 YYNGEE come from the germline V gene. This CDR3 has 14 amino acids. Written as DNA, the CDR3 is TGTGCCAGCACCCGGGACTATAACTACAATGAGCAGTTCTTC. It translates to CASTRDYNYNEQFF.